This entry lists 29 T cell receptor beta chains sequenced from one sample in a study of T cells in Graves' hyperthyroidism and ophthalmopathy. Amplified TCR beta CDR3 regions came from RNA transcripts. Primed by the HTBI set, a first-round RT-PCR was run on the TCR CDR3. TCRdb fed the multiplex PCR reads into MiXCR, producing one record per CDR3 protein. Counted here are around 800,000 distinct CDR3 sequences, 38% occurring once; the ten biggest clones make up 8.9%. The sample taken for sequencing was blood. These receptor sequences come from a man between 18 and 29 years old with Graves' hyperthyroidism.

In this sample, this clonotype turned up many times. The chain combines TRBV19 with TRBJ1-1; the D gene is possibly TRBD1 (5 bases). This CDR3 contains 13 residues. Germline V lookup: CDR1 LNHDA, CDR2 SQIVND (reference sequence). V was cut by 7 bases and J by 0 bases, with 9 bases left in between. The CDR3 DNA follows: TGTGCCAGTAACCCGACAGTGAACACTGAAGCTTTCTTT. Translation: CASNPTVNTEAFF. The variable domain in full, with the rest retrieved from reference TRBV19 and TRBJ1-1, is DGGITQSPKYLFRKEGQNVTLSCEQNLNHDAMYWYRQDPGQGLRLIYYSQIVNDFQKGDIAEGYSVSREKKESFPLTVTSAQKNPTAFYLCASNPTVNTEAFFGQGTRLTVV.

For this clonotype: With a much larger clone just one base away, this may be a read error. This chain's CDR3 is CASSLTGFNEKLFF. The DNA for the CDR3 is TGTGCCAGCAGCTTAACAGGGTTTAATGAAAAACTGTTTTTT. This chain uses TRBV7-3 with TRBJ1-4, with D unresolved. V lost 0 bases and J lost 4, with 6 bases in between. The CDR3 runs to 14 residues. The germline gives CDR1 SGHTA, CDR2 FQGTGA. The complete variable domain, with remaining parts taken from reference TRBV7-3 and TRBJ1-4, reads GAGVSQTPSNKVTEKGKYVELRCDPISGHTALYWYRQSLGQGPEFLIYFQGTGAADDSGLPNDRFFAVRPEGSVSTLKIQRTERGDSAVYLCASSLTGFNEKLFFGSGTQLSVL.

The chain joins TRBV19 to TRBJ1-5, with D perhaps matching TRBD1 (5 bases). The CDR3 has 13 residues. V gave up 5 bases and J gave up 9 bases, with 14 bases separating them. Looked up from germline, CDR1 is LNHDA and CDR2 is SQIVND (reference sequence). CDR3 protein: CASSPGGGPPQHF. The DNA for the CDR3 is TGTGCCAGTAGTCCCGGGGGAGGGCCGCCCCAGCATTTT.

Only a few counts were recorded for this clonotype. This sequence joins TRBV20-1 and TRBJ2-2; possible D gene TRBD1, 5 bases. Germline loops: CDR1 DFQATT, CDR2 SNEGSKA (reference sequence). This CDR3 spans 14 amino acids. V shed 1 base and J shed 3 bases, with 9 bases lying between them. The CDR3: CSARALTDTGELFF. The CDR3 DNA follows: TGCAGTGCTAGAGCCTTGACAGACACCGGGGAGCTGTTTTTT.

V is TRBV9 and J is TRBJ2-5, with a weak D call TRBD1 (6 bases). CDR3 size: 12 residues. Trimming shortened V by 7 bases and J by 2 bases, and 9 bases separated the two germline ends. Germline assignment: CDR1 SGDLS and CDR2 YYNGEE. CDR3 coding DNA: TGTGCCAGCGAGACAGGTCAAGAGACCCAGTACTTC. The encoded protein is CASETGQETQYF.

In its sample, this clonotype was seen a few times. J is TRBJ1-1 and V is TRBV12-5; no reliable D call. This CDR3 is 13 amino acids long. The V and J ends lost 6 bases and 3 bases respectively, with 11 bases between them. Germline assignment: CDR1 LGHNT and CDR2 FRNRAP. The CDR3 nucleotides read TGTGCTAGTGGCCCGCCCCCCCACACTGAAGCTTTCTTT. Translating it yields CASGPPPHTEAFF.

This chain uses TRBV29-1 with TRBJ1-1, with D perhaps TRBD1 (6 bases). This CDR3 has 14 amino acids. Germline CDR1 and CDR2: SQVTM and ANQGSEA. Written as DNA, the CDR3 is TGCACCCCACAGCCCGCGGGGGCGGCCACTGAAGCTTTCTTT. As protein: CTPQPAGAATEAFF.

This clonotype was detected ten times or more. This chain joins TRBV7-2 and TRBJ1-1; D may be TRBD1 (5 bases). Per germline, CDR1 SGHTA and CDR2 FQGNSA. The CDR3 covers 14 residues. V lost 3 bases, J lost 4 bases, and 12 bases lay in between. The CDR3 DNA reads TGTGCCAGCAGCTTCAGGCCAGGGTTCACTGAAGCTTTCTTT. This encodes CASSFRPGFTEAFF.

The CDR3 DNA is TGTGCCAGCTCACGGACTAGCGGGGGCGGCCTCCAAGAGACCCAGTACTTC. Protein: CASSRTSGGGLQETQYF. J is TRBJ2-5 and V is TRBV7-2; 13 nucleotides match TRBD2. Germline values: CDR1 SGHTA, CDR2 FQGNSA. Trimming removed 8 bases from V and 1 base from J; junction bases left unmatched: 10. This CDR3 contains 17 residues.

CDR3 loop: CASSYLGVEQYF. CDR3 DNA sequence: TGTGCCAGCAGCTATCTAGGAGTCGAGCAGTACTTC. The V call is TRBV7-2, the J call TRBJ2-7; D is unresolved. Germline V lookup: CDR1 SGHTA, CDR2 FQGNSA. With 4 bases removed from V and 6 bases from J, the gap between germline ends came to 10 bases. The length of the CDR3 is 12 residues.

This chain joins TRBV6-6 and TRBJ2-2; tentatively, D is TRBD1 (6 bases). The V gene's germline CDR1 is MNHNY and CDR2 SVGAGI (reference sequence). The CDR3 has 12 amino acids. Here the CDR3 DNA reads TGTGGGACAGAGTTGAACACCGGGGAGCTGTTTTTT. Its translation is CGTELNTGELFF.

The chain combines TRBV25-1 with TRBJ2-5; 9 bases are shared with TRBD2. The CDR3 spans 18 residues. Germline V gene sequence: CDR1 MGHDK, CDR2 SYGVNS. V shed 1 base, J shed 2 bases, and the junction held 11 bases outside the gene matches. CDR3 region: CASSEFVIAGAWQETQYF. CDR3 DNA sequence: TGTGCCAGCAGTGAATTCGTAATAGCGGGGGCTTGGCAAGAGACCCAGTACTTC.

The chain links TRBV20-1 to TRBJ1-1; D is perhaps TRBD1 (5 bases). V was shortened by 5 bases and J by 3 bases, with 16 bases between the two germline ends. The CDR3 is made up of 14 amino acids. Per germline, CDR1 DFQATT and CDR2 SNEGSKA (reference sequence). CDR3 sequence (DNA): TGCAGTGCTGACACCTTTGACAGCTACACTGAAGCTTTCTTT. The encoded protein is CSADTFDSYTEAFF.

The J gene is TRBJ1-6, the V gene TRBV6-6, with D unclear. From germline, CDR1 is MNHNY and CDR2 SVGAGI (reference sequence). The CDR3 totals 13 residues. The germline V and J ends were trimmed by 5 bases and 8 bases, with 10 bases remaining between them. CDR3 sequence reads: CASSGKSDSPLHF. CDR3 in DNA: TGTGCCAGCAGTGGAAAAAGTGATTCACCCCTCCACTTT.

The table lists this clonotype with many counts. The chain joins TRBV7-2 to TRBJ1-3; D is possibly TRBD1 (5 bases). This CDR3 has 15 amino acids. The germline gives CDR1 SGHTA, CDR2 FQGNSA. V was pared by 4 bases and J by 4 bases, with 14 bases between. The CDR3 coding sequence is TGTGCCAGCAGCTCCCGACAGTCTTTCGGAAACACCATATATTTT. It yields the protein CASSSRQSFGNTIYF.

The chain employs TRBV25-1 and TRBJ1-1; no clear D. Germline V gives CDR1 MGHDK, CDR2 SYGVNS. Trimming stripped 6 bases from V and 2 bases from J, with 10 bases between. The CDR3 length is 13 residues. CDR3 sequence (DNA): TGTGCCAGCAGCGGCAACAGTAACACTGAAGCTTTCTTT. This encodes CASSGNSNTEAFF.

This clonotype showed up many times. This chain uses TRBV20-1 with TRBJ1-5, with TRBD1 identical over 7 bases. The germline gives CDR1 DFQATT, CDR2 SNEGSKA (reference sequence). The CDR3 totals 13 residues. With V trimmed by 6 bases and J by 6 bases, 8 bases remained unmatched. The CDR3 loop reads CSASRQGGQPQHF. The CDR3 DNA reads as TGCAGTGCCTCGAGACAGGGCGGTCAGCCCCAGCATTTT.

The chain carries TRBV3-1 and TRBJ1-5; TRBD1 matches 7 bases. CDR1 is LGHDT and CDR2 is YNNKEL in the germline V gene (reference sequence). The CDR3 totals 14 residues. Losses at the gene ends were 3 bases for V and 6 bases for J; bases not matched to a gene: 5. CDR3 DNA: TGTGCCAGCAGCCACGGGACAGCGCTTCAGCCCCAGCATTTT. As protein: CASSHGTALQPQHF.

This clonotype was detected many times. The chain links TRBV20-1 to TRBJ2-5; D is ambiguous. The CDR3 length is 11 residues. Deletions cut 6 bases from V and 4 bases from J, with 9 bases between. CDR1 and CDR2 from the germline V gene are DFQATT and SNEGSKA (reference sequence). The CDR3 DNA is TGCAGTGCCTACCAACGAGAGACCCAGTACTTC. Translating gives CSAYQRETQYF.

In this sample, this clonotype turned up a few times. V gene TRBV7-2 combines with J gene TRBJ1-1, with a possible D match to TRBD1 (5 bases). The CDR3 spans 15 residues. Germline CDR1 SGHTA, CDR2 FQGNSA. The V and J ends lost 6 bases and 0 bases respectively, with 14 bases between them. The CDR3 DNA reads as TGTGCCAGCAGTGCTGAGGGGAGAGTGAACACTGAAGCTTTCTTT. Translating gives CASSAEGRVNTEAFF. Full variable domain (outside the CDR3, taken from reference TRBV7-2 and TRBJ1-1): GAGVSQSPSNKVTEKGKDVELRCDPISGHTALYWYRQSLGQGLEFLIYFQGNSAPDKSGLPSDRFSAERTGGSVSTLTIQRTQQEDSAVYLCASSAEGRVNTEAFFGQGTRLTVV.

The chain combines TRBV6-5 with TRBJ2-6; 9 bases fit TRBD1. This CDR3 has 18 amino acids. Trimming took 9 bases from V and 0 from J; bases not matched to a gene: 12. CDR1 is MNHEY and CDR2 is SVGAGI in the germline V gene. Here the CDR3 DNA reads TGTGCCAGTGTTCCTTGGGGGACAGGGCCCTCTGGGGCCAACGTCCTGACTTTC. This translates into CASVPWGTGPSGANVLTF.

This clonotype was seen only once. V gene TRBV5-4 combines with J gene TRBJ2-2, with a tentative D call TRBD2 (6 bases). The germline V and J ends were trimmed by 4 bases and 0 bases, with 16 bases remaining between them. The CDR3 loop spans 17 amino acids. Germline V gives CDR1 SGHNT, CDR2 YYREEE (reference sequence). The CDR3 sequence: CASSPPFGGTNTGELFF. DNA for the CDR3: TGTGCCAGCAGCCCACCTTTTGGGGGGACGAACACCGGGGAGCTGTTTTTT.

The rearrangement uses TRBV29-1 and TRBJ2-6; 7 nucleotides line up with TRBD1. V shed 7 bases, J shed 11 bases, and the junction held 14 bases outside the gene matches. Germline V gene lookup returns CDR1 SQVTM and CDR2 ANQGSEA. This CDR3 has 14 amino acids. CDR3 region: CSAGSRQGDYVLTF. Here the CDR3 DNA reads TGCAGCGCGGGGTCTAGACAGGGAGACTACGTCCTGACTTTC. Full variable domain (missing parts from reference TRBV29-1 and TRBJ2-6): SAVISQKPSRDICQRGTSLTIQCQVDSQVTMMFWYRQQPGQSLTLIATANQGSEATYESGFVIDKFPISRPNLTFSTLTVSNMSPEDSSIYLCSAGSRQGDYVLTFGAGSRLTVL.

This clonotype was found a few times. The chain joins TRBV7-2 to TRBJ1-3, with 9 bases matching TRBD1. With V trimmed by 5 bases and J by 4 bases, 9 bases remained unmatched. CDR1 SGHTA and CDR2 FQGNSA come from the germline V gene. CDR3 length: 16 residues. The CDR3, as DNA: TGTGCCAGCAGCAAACAGGGGGCTCTGGAAGGAAACACCATATATTTT. Its protein product is CASSKQGALEGNTIYF.

This clonotype was seen a handful of times. The DNA of the CDR3 is TGTGCCAGCAGCTCGGGGACAGAGTATGGCTACACCTTC. It encodes CASSSGTEYGYTF. The rearrangement links TRBV5-8 to TRBJ1-2; 7 nucleotides align to TRBD1. This CDR3 has 13 residues. The junction had 4 bases not matched to a gene; V was cut back by 3 bases and J by 5 bases. Looked up from germline, CDR1 is SGHTS and CDR2 is YDEGEE.

At least ten counts were recorded for this clonotype. V and J are TRBV9 and TRBJ1-2, with 8 bases lining up with TRBD1. Germline lookup yields CDR1 SGDLS and CDR2 YYNGEE. The V segment lost 0 bases and the J segment 4 bases; nucleotides outside the gene matches: 17. The CDR3 loop spans 19 amino acids. DNA for the CDR3: TGTGCCAGCAGCGTAGGAGGCGGCCGGGGGGACAGGACTCCCTATGGCTACACCTTC. This codes for CASSVGGGRGDRTPYGYTF.

The J gene is TRBJ2-2, the V gene TRBV2; TRBD1 matches at 9 bases. This CDR3 has 14 amino acids. Trimming at V came to 8 bases and at J to 3 bases, leaving 4 bases not matched to a gene. Germline CDR1 is SNHLY and CDR2 is FYNNEI. This CDR3 is CASGDRVDTGELFF. CDR3 bases: TGTGCCAGCGGGGACAGGGTGGACACCGGGGAGCTGTTTTTT.

This clonotype was counted many times. The J gene is TRBJ1-1, the V gene TRBV7-2; the D is unclear. V lost 5 bases and J lost 1, with 8 bases in between. Germline CDR1 is SGHTA and CDR2 is FQGNSA. This CDR3 comprises 13 residues. In nucleotides, the CDR3 is TGTGCCAGCAGCCCCGAACCGAACACTGAAGCTTTCTTT. Amino acids: CASSPEPNTEAFF. Based on the CDR3 plus reference TRBV7-2 and TRBJ1-1, the full variable domain is GAGVSQSPSNKVTEKGKDVELRCDPISGHTALYWYRQSLGQGLEFLIYFQGNSAPDKSGLPSDRFSAERTGGSVSTLTIQRTQQEDSAVYLCASSPEPNTEAFFGQGTRLTVV.

Only a few counts were recorded for this clonotype. The rearrangement uses TRBV12-3 or TRBV12-4 and TRBJ1-4; 10 positions agree with TRBD1. The CDR3 covers 15 residues. The junction had 7 bases not matched to a gene; V was cut back by 6 bases and J by 6 bases. DNA for the CDR3: TGTGCCAGCAGCCTCCGCGGGACAGGGGATGAAAAACTGTTTTTT. It yields the protein CASSLRGTGDEKLFF.